This T cell receptor beta chain originates from a study of a mutant IDH1 vaccine in newly diagnosed glioma. The time point here: baseline, week 1 (first vaccination visit). Treatment in this sample: pre-vaccination baseline after standard-of-care therapy. CDR3 length: 14 amino acids. CDR1 is SQVTM, CDR2 ANQGSEA, per germline. J gave up 6 bases and V 7 bases, and 11 bases lay outside the gene matches. Repertoires were generated with immunoSEQ multiplex PCR, while TCRdb's copy carries only in-frame clones and drops some. The sample consists of roughly 70,000 clones, around 86% of them appearing once. V is TRBV29-1 and J is TRBJ2-2, with 7 bases aligning to TRBD1. The sample was PBMCs, taken from a glioma patient treated with radiotherapy, temozolomide or both. The clonotype comes from a man aged 25-45 years with glioma. CDR3: CSASQGLAAGELFF. The CDR3 region has the DNA TGCAGCGCCTCACAGGGGTTAGCAGCCGGGGAGCTGTTTTTT.